The 8 T cell receptor beta chains presented below share a single source sample, sequenced in a study of Graves' ophthalmopathy and Graves' hyperthyroidism. For repertoire sequencing, the TCR beta CDR3 regions were amplified from RNA transcripts. HTBI-primed first-round RT-PCR preceded second-round multiplex PCR. TCRdb reprocessed the multiplex PCR reads with MiXCR, giving one entry per CDR3 protein. The data show over a million distinct CDR3 sequences, around a third seen once. Sequencing was carried out using peripheral blood or thyroid tissue (not recorded which). These receptors all come from an adult man with Graves' hyperthyroidism.

This clonotype was counted a few times. The chain combines TRBV9 with TRBJ2-2; perhaps TRBD1 as D (6 bases). Germline CDR1 reads SGDLS; CDR2 reads YYNGEE. The CDR3 runs to 16 residues. V lost 2 bases, J lost 2 bases, and 13 bases lay in between. CDR3 in amino acids: CASSVGQSANTGELFF. CDR3 coding DNA: TGTGCCAGCAGCGTTGGACAGAGCGCCAACACCGGGGAGCTGTTTTTT.

This clonotype was picked up a small number of times. The V gene is TRBV28, the J gene TRBJ2-2; unclear D gene. CDR1 and CDR2 from the germline V gene are MDHEN and SYDVKM. Trimming removed 5 bases at V and 11 bases at J, with 9 bases between. This CDR3 is 11 amino acids long. CDR3 residues: CASSAPYELFF. The CDR3 DNA follows: TGTGCCAGCAGTGCCCCCTACGAGCTGTTTTTT.

The V call is TRBV4-3, the J call TRBJ1-6; TRBD1 might be the D (5 bases). Trimming pared 3 bases from V and 9 bases from J, leaving 18 bases between. Germline CDR1 and CDR2: LGHNA and YSLEER. The CDR3 contains 16 residues. This CDR3 is CASSQGQGLGASPLHF. The CDR3 DNA reads TGCGCCAGCAGCCAGGGGCAGGGCTTAGGCGCTTCACCCCTCCACTTT.

Ten or more counts support this clonotype. V usage is TRBV20-1 and J usage is TRBJ2-7, with 7 bases fitting TRBD2. The CDR3 totals 14 residues. Trimming took 3 bases from V and 2 from J; bases not matched to a gene: 7. Germline assignment: CDR1 DFQATT and CDR2 SNEGSKA (reference sequence). CDR3 DNA sequence: TGCAGTGCTAGTGAAGCGGGGTACACCTACGAGCAGTACTTC. It translates to CSASEAGYTYEQYF.

To note about this clonotype: Compared with germline, one end of the junction differs, possibly owing to a read error. V and J are TRBV14 and TRBJ1-2, with 10 bases identical to TRBD1. Germline assignment: CDR1 SGHDN and CDR2 FVKESK. The CDR3 has 12 amino acids. In DNA, the CDR3 is TGTGCCAGCAGTAAGGGGGGACAGGGGATCGTCTTC. Translating it yields CASSKGGQGIVF.

The chain employs TRBV11-2 and TRBJ1-2; no definite D call. V was cut by 5 bases and J by 4 bases, with 14 bases left in between. CDR1 is SGHAT, CDR2 FQNNGV, per germline. The CDR3 is 14 amino acids. CDR3 nucleotides: TGTGCCAGCAGCCGACCGACGGCCACCTATGGCTACACCTTC. Translated, it gives CASSRPTATYGYTF.

This clonotype was observed many times. The chain couples TRBV7-3 to TRBJ2-5; either TRBD1 or TRBD2 may fit D (5 bases each). This CDR3 comprises 16 residues. Trimming left V 2 bases short and J 0 bases short, with 13 bases between. CDR1 SGHTA and CDR2 FQGTGA come from the germline V gene. The CDR3: CASSLFGGTNQETQYF. The CDR3 bases are TGTGCCAGCAGCTTATTTGGGGGAACGAACCAAGAGACCCAGTACTTC.

This clonotype was recorded many times. The rearrangement links TRBV7-3 to TRBJ2-7; D may be TRBD1 (5 bases). CDR1 and CDR2 (germline): SGHTA, FQGTGA. The CDR3 totals 14 residues. V was pared by 2 bases and J by 1 base, with 9 bases between. The CDR3 here is CASSLQQASYEQYF. CDR3 DNA sequence: TGTGCCAGCAGCTTACAACAGGCTTCCTACGAGCAGTACTTC.